This TCR beta chain was sequenced during a study of blood T cells in healthy people across ages. With 4 bases removed from V and 2 bases from J, the gap between germline ends came to 12 bases. This CDR3 has 14 residues. Germline CDR1 and CDR2: MDHEN and SYDVKM. A J-beta primer mix and a sample-barcoded 5' primer were used in a second PCR of roughly 6 to 11 cycles. One entry per CDR3 protein, called by TCRdb with MiXCR from the 5' RACE reads. The table shows about 1.4 million distinct CDR3 sequences, with around 59% occurring only once. The chain carries TRBV28 and TRBJ2-7; TRBD2 might be the D (5 bases). This TCR was recovered from a man younger than 35 in good health. Input material: blood. CDR3 sequence (DNA): TGTGCCAGCAGTTCCTCACTAGTTACCTACGAGCAGTACTTC. It translates to CASSSSLVTYEQYF.